These T cell receptor beta chains were read from a single sample in a study of cytomegalovirus exposure and HLA in healthy donors. Only in-frame clones appear in the TCRdb table, and some are missing; sequencing was by immunoSEQ multiplex PCR. The table includes about 160,000 clones, 68% detected once. Sequenced input: PBMCs. The receptors derive from a middle-aged woman in good health and CMV-seropositive. Each CDR3 is given with its conserved first and last residue. The D gene is left open where the match is weak. Clone size is not always given. Where it is, it says once, few, many or a class for expanded clones.

v_call	d_call	clone_size	j_call	cdr3_nt	cdr3_aa
TRBV6-6	-	-	TRBJ2-7	TGTGCCAGCGCTGGAGGGATCTACGAGCAGTACTTC	CASAGGIYEQYF
TRBV7-9	-	-	TRBJ1-5	TGTGCCAGCAGCTTAGTAGCCAGTCAGCCCCAGCATTTT	CASSLVASQPQHF
TRBV7-9	TRBD1	once	TRBJ1-5	TGTGCCAGCAGCTTAGTTGTGGACAGGGGGAATCAGCCCCAGCATTTT	CASSLVVDRGNQPQHF
TRBV5-6	-	-	TRBJ2-1	TGTGCCAGCAGCTTGGGGCCAGCGGACAATGAGCAGTTCTTC	CASSLGPADNEQFF
TRBV19	TRBD1	few	TRBJ2-3	TGTGCCAGTAGTACCGGGACAGGGGGCTCCGATACGCAGTATTTT	CASSTGTGGSDTQYF
TRBV5-8	TRBD2	-	TRBJ2-3	TGTGCCAGCAGCTTGGCCAGCGGGGGCACAGATACGCAGTATTTT	CASSLASGGTDTQYF
TRBV6-5	-	-	TRBJ1-1	TGTGCCAGCAGTTACGGGGGCCCTGAAGCTTTCTTT	CASSYGGPEAFF
TRBV2	TRBD1	-	TRBJ1-5	TGTGCCAGCGGCGGACAGGGGGCAAATCAGCCCCAGCATTTT	CASGGQGANQPQHF
TRBV4-3	-	many	TRBJ2-1	TGCGCCAGCAGCCAAGATCTTTCAGCTAGGTTCATGTTCTTC	CASSQDLSARFMFF
TRBV28	-	-	TRBJ1-1	TGTGCCAGCAGTTATAGGGAGGGTGAAGCTTTCTTT	CASSYREGEAFF
TRBV7-3	-	-	TRBJ1-1	TGTGCCAGCAGCTTATTTTCAGGGGCTGAAGCTTTCTTT	CASSLFSGAEAFF
TRBV6-7	TRBD2	-	TRBJ2-7	TGTGCCAGCACTCCTCAGGGCGGGGGGCACACCTACGAGCAGTACTTC	CASTPQGGGHTYEQYF
TRBV18	-	-	TRBJ1-5	TGTGCCAGCTCAACAGGGACGATGGAGCCCCAGCATTTT	CASSTGTMEPQHF
TRBV4-3	-	-	TRBJ2-3	TGCGCCAGCAGCCTCGCGAACCTAGGGGTGCAGGATACGCAGTATTTT	CASSLANLGVQDTQYF
TRBV7-2	-	-	TRBJ2-5	TGTGCCAGCAGCTTAGAGGCGGGGACCGACCAAGAGACCCAGTACTTC	CASSLEAGTDQETQYF
TRBV9	TRBD1	-	TRBJ2-5	TGTGCCAGCAGCCGACAAGGGGGCGAGACCCAGTACTTC	CASSRQGGETQYF
TRBV7-2	TRBD2	-	TRBJ2-6	TGTGCCAGCAGCTTAGCGCTCTCTAGCGGGACTGGGGCCAACGTCCTGACTTTC	CASSLALSSGTGANVLTF
TRBV27	TRBD1	-	TRBJ2-1	TGTGCCAGCACCGTACACAGGGGATCCTACAATGAGCAGTTCTTC	CASTVHRGSYNEQFF
TRBV9	TRBD2	few	TRBJ2-1	TGTGCCAGCAGCCCATTAGCGGGAAGCAATGAGCAGTTCTTC	CASSPLAGSNEQFF
TRBV7-8	TRBD2	-	TRBJ2-1	TGTGCCAGCAGCATGCCACTAGCGGAGCAGTTCTTC	CASSMPLAEQFF
TRBV6-1	TRBD1	-	TRBJ2-7	TGTGCCAGCAGATCACAGGGGCTTGGGGGCTACGAGCAGTACTTC	CASRSQGLGGYEQYF
TRBV19	TRBD2	-	TRBJ2-7	TGTGCCAGTAGTATAGACCCGGGACTAGCAGCCTACGAGCAGTACTTC	CASSIDPGLAAYEQYF
TRBV19	TRBD2	-	TRBJ2-1	TGTGCCAGTAGTATTGTAACTAGCGGCCCCACTTCCCAGTTCTTC	CASSIVTSGPTSQFF
TRBV7-6	TRBD1	-	TRBJ2-7	TGTGCCAGCAGCCCTGGGACAGTTCCCTACGAGCAGTACTTC	CASSPGTVPYEQYF
TRBV28	-	-	TRBJ1-2	TGTGCCAGCAGCACCGGGGGGGGCTATGGCTACACCTTC	CASSTGGGYGYTF
TRBV13	TRBD1	-	TRBJ2-3	TGTGCCAGCAGCTTCCGGGACAGGGGGCTGATAGATACGCAGTATTTT	CASSFRDRGLIDTQYF
TRBV15	-	-	TRBJ1-4	TGTGCCACCAGCAGTAAAAGGCAGGGTAATGAAAAACTGTTTTTT	CATSSKRQGNEKLFF
TRBV7-9	-	-	TRBJ1-2	TGTGCCAGCAGCTTAGTCGGAGGGAAGTGGGGCTACACCTTC	CASSLVGGKWGYTF
TRBV7-3	TRBD1	-	TRBJ2-2	TGTGCCAGCAGCCCCCGGGACAGGCCGAACACCGGGGAGCTGTTTTTT	CASSPRDRPNTGELFF
TRBV6-5	TRBD1	-	TRBJ2-2	TGTGCCAGCAGCACAGGGGAAGGGGACACCGGGGAGCTGTTTTTT	CASSTGEGDTGELFF
TRBV7-9	TRBD1	-	TRBJ1-6	TGTGCCAGCAGCCAAATAGACAGGGGTTATGAGGATTCACCCCTCCACTTT	CASSQIDRGYEDSPLHF
TRBV27	TRBD2	-	TRBJ2-1	TGTGCCAGCAGTTCGACTAGCGGGAGTGTGAATGAGCAGTTCTTC	CASSSTSGSVNEQFF
TRBV5-1	TRBD1	-	TRBJ2-1	TGCGCCAGCAGCCGGATCGGGACAGGTTACAATGAGCAGTTCTTC	CASSRIGTGYNEQFF
TRBV9	-	-	TRBJ1-2	TGTGCCAGCAGCGTAGAGGAGGGGAGTGGCTACACCTTC	CASSVEEGSGYTF
TRBV5-1	-	-	TRBJ2-1	TGCGCCAGCAGCTTGGCACAGAGCTCCTACAATGAGCAGTTCTTC	CASSLAQSSYNEQFF